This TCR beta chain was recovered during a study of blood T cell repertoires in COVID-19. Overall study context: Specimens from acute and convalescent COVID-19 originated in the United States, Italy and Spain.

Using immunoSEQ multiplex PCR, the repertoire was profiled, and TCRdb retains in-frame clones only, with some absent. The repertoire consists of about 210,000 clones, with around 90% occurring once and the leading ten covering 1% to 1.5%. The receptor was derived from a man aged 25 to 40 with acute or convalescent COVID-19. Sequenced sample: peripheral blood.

In DNA form, the CDR3 reads TGTGCCAGCAGCAGACTAGCGGGAGCCCCAGATACGCAGTATTTT. This codes for CASSRLAGAPDTQYF. The V and J genes are TRBV6-4 and TRBJ2-3; 12 nucleotides agree with TRBD2. V lost 6 bases and J lost 4; bases outside the gene matches: 5. The CDR3 loop spans 15 amino acids. Germline CDR1 is MRHNA and CDR2 is SNTAGT.